The 11 T cell receptor beta chains listed next were all sequenced from one sample in a study of T cell repertoires in cytomegalovirus infection. A single record per CDR3 protein comes from TCRdb applying MiXCR to the reads. The table records about 890,000 distinct CDR3 sequences, around 32% of them present only once. Their target antigens are unknown. The specimen was cultured CD8+ T cells from PBMCs, collected from culture after CMV antigen stimulation. The receptors here all came from a human donor in good health (CMV status not recorded). Some clones in this sample may be carry-over from other donors' samples.

This clonotype was seen many times. The rearrangement joins TRBV7-6 to TRBJ2-2; TRBD1 agrees at 7 bases. Per germline, CDR1 SGHVS and CDR2 FNYEAQ. V lost 8 bases, J lost 8 bases, and 11 bases stayed unmatched. The CDR3 covers 14 residues. The CDR3 protein is CASGTEAPEGELFF. The CDR3 nucleotides read TGTGCCAGCGGGACAGAGGCCCCGGAGGGGGAGCTGTTTTTT.

The rearrangement uses TRBV7-9 and TRBJ2-5, with 7 bases aligning to TRBD2. Trimming cost V 6 bases and J 0 bases; bases outside gene matches: 10. CDR3 length equals 16 residues. CDR1 is SEHNR, CDR2 FQNEAQ, per germline (reference sequence). In DNA, the CDR3 is TGTGCCAGCAGAATTACCGGGACTACCTACCAAGAGACCCAGTACTTC. Encoded protein: CASRITGTTYQETQYF.

The gene calls are TRBV4-3 and TRBJ2-5; D gene uncertain. Germline CDR1 is LGHNA and CDR2 is YSLEER. The CDR3 is 15 amino acids. Trimming pared 3 bases from V and 5 bases from J, leaving 16 bases between. CDR3 loop: CASSHTTAAGETQYF. Here the CDR3 DNA reads TGCGCCAGCAGCCATACCACAGCCGCCGGGGAGACCCAGTACTTC.

The CDR3 DNA follows: TGCGCCAGCAGCCAAGACGCGACAGCTCACACTGAAGCTTTCTTT. Translation gives CASSQDATAHTEAFF. V gene TRBV4-1 combines with J gene TRBJ1-1; tentative D call: TRBD1 (5 bases). Germline CDR1 reads MGHRA; CDR2 reads YSYEKL. V was cut by 0 bases and J by 3 bases, with 11 bases left in between. The CDR3 is made up of 15 amino acids.

The chain is built from TRBV27 and TRBJ2-1; possibly TRBD1 or TRBD2 for D (5 bases each). Trimming stripped 6 bases from V and 4 bases from J, with 13 bases between. This CDR3 has 14 amino acids. Germline V gene sequence: CDR1 MNHEY, CDR2 SMNVEV (reference sequence). CDR3 DNA sequence: TGTGCCAGCAGGCGAGCGGACACTTACAATGAGCAGTTCTTC. Amino acids: CASRRADTYNEQFF.

This rearrangement joins TRBV12-3 or TRBV12-4 to TRBJ2-3; 7 nucleotides align to TRBD2. The CDR3 is 13 residues long. Losses at the gene ends were 9 bases for V and 5 bases for J; bases not matched to a gene: 8. The CDR3 region has the DNA TGTGCCAGTGGGGAGGGGTACGGAGATACGCAGTATTTT. Protein product: CASGEGYGDTQYF.

In its sample, this clonotype was seen a few times. V is TRBV12-3 or TRBV12-4 and J is TRBJ2-2; D not resolved. CDR3 length: 12 amino acids. Trimming took off 5 bases at V and 4 bases at J, with 5 bases between the two ends. DNA of the CDR3: TGTGCCAGCAGTATAACCACCGGGGAGCTGTTTTTT. Translated, it gives CASSITTGELFF.

The J gene is TRBJ2-3, the V gene TRBV15; D possibly corresponds to TRBD1 (6 bases). The CDR3 contains 14 residues. CDR1 is LNHNV, CDR2 YYDKDF, per germline (reference sequence). Between the trimmed V and J ends, which lost 5 bases and 1 base, there was a span of 10 bases. The CDR3 bases are TGTGCCACCAGCGTCAGGGGCCGCACAGATACGCAGTATTTT. Translation: CATSVRGRTDTQYF.

The J gene is TRBJ1-1, the V gene TRBV4-1; 8 bases are shared with TRBD1. The germline V gene has CDR1 MGHRA and CDR2 YSYEKL. The trim removed 8 bases at V and 3 bases at J, leaving 5 bases unmatched. CDR3 size: 13 residues. CDR3: CASGSTGDTEAFF. In DNA form, the CDR3 reads TGCGCCAGCGGCTCGACAGGGGACACTGAAGCTTTCTTT.

This chain connects TRBV7-9 to TRBJ1-1; D gene unclear. CDR3 size: 14 residues. Germline V lookup: CDR1 SEHNR, CDR2 FQNEAQ (reference sequence). The V end was cut by 5 bases, the J end by 0 bases, with 10 bases between. The CDR3 loop is CASSPLLLNTEAFF. The CDR3, as DNA: TGTGCCAGCAGCCCGCTACTATTGAACACTGAAGCTTTCTTT.

This clonotype came up a few times. This chain links TRBV27 with TRBJ1-4; D call uncertain. The V gene's germline CDR1 is MNHEY and CDR2 SMNVEV (reference sequence). The V end was cut by 0 bases, the J end by 0 bases, with 11 bases between. The length of the CDR3 is 17 residues. CDR3 in DNA: TGTGCCAGCAGTTTATCGTTAGGGTCGGCAACTAATGAAAAACTGTTTTTT. This translates into CASSLSLGSATNEKLFF.